This TCR beta chain was identified during a study of cytomegalovirus exposure and HLA in healthy donors. Germline V lookup: CDR1 MNHEY, CDR2 SVGAGI. Trimming took off 2 bases at V and 5 bases at J, with 10 bases between the two ends. This CDR3 is built from 13 residues. Use of 60 Vbeta and 13 Jbeta primers characterized the PCR. Here immunoSEQ multiplex PCR was the method, and the copy in TCRdb shows in-frame clones only, minus some. The sample shows under 110,000 clones, 65% to 80% of them seen only once. Study-level points and caveats: In a later analysis, TCR beta V- and J-gene trimming was associated with a missense DCLRE1C variant. Sequencing likely produced, as an artifact, a cluster of highly shared sequence variants. Using the classifier, cytomegalovirus status was reportedly diagnosed with high specificity and sensitivity. In a later analysis, compared with equally common non-associated chains, HLA-associated beta chains were more expanded.

On this clone: Antigen specificity is unknown.

The chain is built from TRBV6-5 and TRBJ2-7; D might be TRBD1 (6 bases). The TCR comes from a male donor in good health and CMV-seropositive. Sequenced input: PBMCs. CDR3 in amino acids: CASSYGTSNEQYF. The CDR3 region has the DNA TGTGCCAGCAGTTACGGGACATCCAACGAGCAGTACTTC.